The clone carrying this T cell receptor (beta chain) showed up just a few times. This record belongs to a study of blood T cell repertoires in COVID-19. Study-level background: The United States, Italy and Spain provided the acute and convalescent COVID-19 samples. PBMCs, B-cell-depleted T cells, or T cells were the source of the cDNA or gDNA that made up the material.

The germline V gene has CDR1 MNHNY and CDR2 SVGAGI (reference sequence). Unmatched junction bases numbered 1, after V lost 7 bases and J lost 6 bases. The CDR3 has 12 amino acids. In the original workflow: Amplification with reference gene primers provided the estimates of nucleated cell counts. Produced via immunoSEQ multiplex PCR; TCRdb's table is partial and in-frame only. That table supplies the V and J calls and clone size; D and trimming were determined from the DNA. The table has tens of thousands of clones, around 82% seen once. This chain links TRBV6-6 with TRBJ2-2; 8 nucleotides align to TRBD2. The clonotype originates from a man aged 65 to 85 with active COVID-19. The sequencing input was peripheral blood. The CDR3 sequence is CASTREAGELFF. The CDR3 DNA reads as TGTGCCAGCACGCGGGAGGCCGGGGAGCTGTTTTTT.